This is a list of T cell receptor beta chains from one sample in a study of shared clonotypes between healthy human individuals. Libraries were prepared by immunoSEQ multiplex PCR; TCRdb keeps only in-frame clonotypes and omits some of them. The data hold under 1,100,000 clones, with approximately 72% observed a single time. What was sequenced was memory CD4+ T cells sorted from blood. These receptor sequences come from a man aged 18-30 years in good health. Each CDR3 is given with its conserved first and last residue. D genes are given only for firm matches. Size is omitted from some rows. Given values are once, few, many or a class for expanded clones.

>TRBV6-4|.|.|TRBJ2-7
CASSKKGLAYHEQYF
TGTGCCAGCAGTAAAAAAGGGCTAGCCTACCACGAGCAGTACTTC
>TRBV19|.|.|TRBJ2-4
CASSILGGEVKNIQYF
TGTGCCAGTAGTATCTTGGGTGGGGAGGTCAAAAACATTCAGTACTTC
>TRBV7-9|.|.|TRBJ1-6
CASSLGQTNSPLHF
TGTGCCAGCAGCTTAGGACAGACCAATTCACCCCTCCACTTT
>TRBV9|.|.|TRBJ1-2
CASSVATVSNYGYTF
TGTGCCAGCAGCGTAGCGACAGTTTCTAACTATGGCTACACCTTC
>TRBV2|.|.|TRBJ2-1
CASSENREQFF
TGTGCCAGCAGTGAAAATCGTGAGCAGTTCTTC
>TRBV28|.|TRBD2|TRBJ2-7
CASREPGASGAYEQYF
TGTGCCAGCAGAGAACCGGGGGCTAGCGGGGCCTACGAGCAGTACTTC
>TRBV19|few|TRBD1|TRBJ1-1
CASTPTGGTTVNTEAFF
TGTGCCAGTACCCCGACAGGGGGAACGACGGTGAACACTGAAGCTTTCTTT
>TRBV28|.|.|TRBJ2-2
CASSRTAQFGTGELFF
TGTGCCAGCAGTCGGACAGCCCAGTTTGGCACCGGGGAGCTGTTTTTT
>TRBV19|.|.|TRBJ1-6
CASRATGEDRSPLHF
TGTGCCAGTAGGGCGACAGGCGAAGACCGGTCACCCCTCCACTTT
>TRBV2|.|.|TRBJ2-6
CATGQGVTGANVLTF
TGTGCCACCGGCCAGGGTGTCACTGGGGCCAACGTCCTGACTTTC
>TRBV30|.|.|TRBJ1-2
CVWDIKGYGYTF
TGTGTCTGGGATATTAAGGGCTATGGCTACACCTTC